The present entry profiles one T cell receptor beta chain with its context. This sample is part of a study of blood T cell repertoires in COVID-19. TCRdb's table, derived via immunoSEQ multiplex PCR, lists solely in-frame clones and lacks some. The sample holds around 200,000 clones, around 85% seen once. V was shortened by 5 bases and J by 0 bases, with 7 bases between the two germline ends. The CDR3 runs 13 residues. The TCR originated in a man between 65 and 79 years old with active or convalescent COVID-19. The chain combines TRBV12-3 or TRBV12-4 with TRBJ1-2; D uncertain. Sequencing was done on a sample of peripheral blood. The CDR3 loop reads CASSPSPNYGYTF. The CDR3 coding sequence is TGTGCCAGCAGTCCCAGTCCTAACTATGGCTACACCTTC.